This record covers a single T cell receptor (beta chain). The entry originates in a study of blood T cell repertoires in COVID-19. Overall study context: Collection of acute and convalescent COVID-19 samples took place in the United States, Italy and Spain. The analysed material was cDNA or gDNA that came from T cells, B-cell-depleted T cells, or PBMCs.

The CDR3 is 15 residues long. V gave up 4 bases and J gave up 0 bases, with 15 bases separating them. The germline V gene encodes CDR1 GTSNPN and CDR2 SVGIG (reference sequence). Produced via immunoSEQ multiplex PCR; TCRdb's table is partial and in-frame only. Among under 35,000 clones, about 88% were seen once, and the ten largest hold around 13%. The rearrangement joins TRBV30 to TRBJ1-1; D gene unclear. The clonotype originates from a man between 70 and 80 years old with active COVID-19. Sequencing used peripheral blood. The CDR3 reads CAWTLLGLMNTEAFF. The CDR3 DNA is TGTGCCTGGACGCTACTAGGACTCATGAACACTGAAGCTTTCTTT.